A single sample is the source of the 29 T cell receptor beta chains below, sequenced in a study of Ad26.COV2.S vaccination and SARS-CoV-2 variants. Data came from immunoSEQ multiplex PCR; TCRdb stores just in-frame clones and leaves some out. The sample shows about 320,000 clones, around 90% of them seen only once. The treatment here: over 15 received Ad26.COV2.S at low or high dose, single or two shots; about five received placebo; per-sample allocation not given. Samples were taken on day 63 after the first vaccine or placebo injection. The sample was peripheral blood, taken in a trial of Ad26.COV2.S vaccine versus placebo. The source is a person aged 18-60 years who received the Ad26.COV2.S COVID-19 vaccine or a placebo.

This sequence joins TRBV18 and TRBJ1-4, with D tentatively TRBD1 (6 bases). This CDR3 is 15 amino acids long. Trimming shortened V by 4 bases and J by 4 bases, and 13 bases separated the two germline ends. Germline V gives CDR1 KGHSH, CDR2 LQKENI. CDR3 sequence reads: CASSLSGVLNEKLFF. The CDR3 bases are TGTGCCAGCTCACTATCAGGGGTCCTTAATGAAAAACTGTTTTTT.

The CDR3 loop reads CTSSQAGPRGTNNEQFF. As DNA, the CDR3 is TGCACCAGCAGCCAAGCCGGGCCACGGGGCACCAACAATGAGCAGTTCTTC. The chain couples TRBV1 to TRBJ2-1. TRBV1 is an annotated pseudogene. This CDR3 contains 17 residues.

This chain links TRBV5-6 with TRBJ2-1; perhaps TRBD1 as D (7 bases). There are 17 residues in the CDR3. Germline CDR1 and CDR2: SGHDT and YYEEEE. V lost 4 bases and J lost 9, with 26 bases in between. CDR3 in DNA: TGTGCCAGCAGCCCTGCCCAGGGGGGCGGCCCAATAAGTGAGCAGTTCTTC. Its translation is CASSPAQGGGPISEQFF.

This chain uses TRBV29-1 with TRBJ2-2; D is possibly TRBD1 or TRBD2 (5 bases each). Trimming took 0 bases from V and 6 from J, leaving 17 bases between them. Germline lookup yields CDR1 SQVTM and CDR2 ANQGSEA. The CDR3 runs 16 residues. CDR3 nucleotide sequence: TGCAGCGTTGAAGATCTCTCAGGGAACGGGGCCGGGGAGCTGTTTTTT. It yields the protein CSVEDLSGNGAGELFF.

The J gene is TRBJ2-3, the V gene TRBV5-4; maybe TRBD2 (6 bases). Between the trimmed V and J ends, which lost 2 bases and 2 bases, there was a span of 12 bases. Germline CDR1 SGHNT, CDR2 YYREEE (reference sequence). This CDR3 comprises 15 residues. The CDR3 DNA reads TGTGCCAGCAGCTTAGCGGGCGCTACCACAGATACGCAGTATTTT. This codes for CASSLAGATTDTQYF.

The chain has TRBV29-1 and TRBJ1-2; the match to TRBD1 covers 9 bases. From germline, CDR1 is SQVTM and CDR2 ANQGSEA. Trimming at V came to 4 bases and at J to 3 bases, leaving 18 bases not matched to a gene. The CDR3 consists of 18 residues. The CDR3 nucleotides are TGCAGCGTTGGGGTCACGAGGGACAGGGCGAATGGGTACTATGGCTACACCTTC. It yields the protein CSVGVTRDRANGYYGYTF.

The CDR3 protein is CASTRRRPTDNEQFF. In DNA, the CDR3 is TGTGCCAGCACCCGTCGGAGGCCCACGGACAATGAGCAGTTCTTC. The chain links TRBV5-4 to TRBJ2-1, with a tentative D call TRBD2 (5 bases). The CDR3 length is 15 residues. V lost 6 bases to trimming and J lost 5 bases, with 18 bases between them. In germline, CDR1 is SGHNT, CDR2 YYREEE (reference sequence).

This CDR3 reads CASSQGYGAGANVLTF. In nucleotides, the CDR3 is TGTGCCAGCAGCCAAGGTTATGGGGCCGGGGCCAACGTCCTGACTTTC. The gene calls are TRBV3-1 (or the pseudogene TRBV3-2) and TRBJ2-6; D is perhaps TRBD1 (5 bases). The ends were cut back, 1 base at V and 4 bases at J, with 11 bases in the middle. Germline V gene data show CDR1 as LGHDT and CDR2 as YNNKEL (reference sequence). The CDR3 is 16 amino acids.

The chain couples TRBV9 to TRBJ1-1; no clear D gene. V lost 6 bases and J lost 2, with 14 bases in between. This CDR3 comprises 14 residues. The germline V gene has CDR1 SGDLS and CDR2 YYNGEE. CDR3 amino acids: CASTQIHPNTEAFF. CDR3 coding DNA: TGTGCCAGCACCCAGATACATCCTAACACTGAAGCTTTCTTT.

This chain links TRBV28 with TRBJ2-1, with D possibly matching TRBD1 (6 bases). The V and J ends lost 3 bases and 4 bases respectively, with 10 bases between them. The CDR3 runs to 14 residues. Germline-derived CDR1 and CDR2 are MDHEN and SYDVKM. The CDR3 DNA reads as TGTGCCAGCAGTTTTAGGACAGTTTACAATGAGCAGTTCTTC. Protein: CASSFRTVYNEQFF. Looking up the rest from reference TRBV28 and TRBJ2-1 gives the full variable domain: DVKVTQSSRYLVKRTGEKVFLECVQDMDHENMFWYRQDPGLGLRLIYFSYDVKMKEKGDIPEGYSVSREKKERFSLILESASTNQTSMYLCASSFRTVYNEQFFGPGTRLTVL.

The gene calls are TRBV9 and TRBJ1-2, with D possibly being TRBD1 (6 bases). Germline V CDR1 and CDR2: SGDLS, YYNGEE. V was cut by 10 bases and J by 2 bases, with 18 bases left in between. The CDR3 contains 14 residues. CDR3 nucleotides: TGTGCCTCGGCGCAGGCCGGGACAAACTATGGCTACACCTTC. Protein product: CASAQAGTNYGYTF. The full variable domain, its missing parts supplied by reference TRBV9 and TRBJ1-2, is DSGVTQTPKHLITATGQRVTLRCSPRSGDLSVYWYQQSLDQGLQFLIQYYNGEERAKGNILERFSAQQFPDLHSELNLSSLELGDSALYFCASAQAGTNYGYTFGSGTRLTVV.

The rearrangement uses TRBV29-1 and TRBJ1-2; 9 bases are a match to TRBD1. This CDR3 spans 14 amino acids. V was clipped by 6 bases and J by 10 bases; unmatched bases: 15. Germline CDR1 reads SQVTM; CDR2 reads ANQGSEA. The CDR3 region is CSVGYGEWDRAYTF. The CDR3 DNA is TGCAGCGTCGGGTATGGTGAGTGGGACAGGGCCTACACCTTC.

The rearrangement links TRBV25-1 to TRBJ1-3; D is undetermined. Trimming pared 2 bases from V and 0 bases from J, leaving 5 bases between. The CDR3 has 14 amino acids. Germline lookup yields CDR1 MGHDK and CDR2 SYGVNS. The CDR3 nucleotides read TGTGCCAGCAGTGAAATGGGCTCTGGAAACACCATATATTTT. It translates to CASSEMGSGNTIYF.

V and J are TRBV25-1 and TRBJ1-1; weak D call: TRBD1 (5 bases). Trimming took off 3 bases at V and 3 bases at J, with 14 bases between the two ends. This CDR3 region has 15 residues. Germline-derived CDR1 and CDR2 are MGHDK and SYGVNS. The CDR3: CASSEGPTGYTEAFF. DNA of the CDR3: TGTGCCAGCAGTGAGGGGCCCACCGGGTACACTGAAGCTTTCTTT.

J is TRBJ2-7 and V is TRBV2; D might be TRBD1 (6 bases). The germline V gene encodes CDR1 SNHLY and CDR2 FYNNEI. Trimming removed 8 bases from V and 5 bases from J, with 16 bases in between. The CDR3 covers 13 residues. CDR3 coding DNA: TGTGCCAGCGAGGCAGGGGACCCAAACGAGCAGTACTTC. This gives the protein CASEAGDPNEQYF.

The rearrangement joins TRBV18 to TRBJ1-5; 10 bases are shared with TRBD1. This CDR3 is built from 17 residues. CDR1 KGHSH and CDR2 LQKENI come from the germline V gene. V dropped 2 bases and J dropped 3; count of bases not matched to a gene: 7. The CDR3 here is CASSPTIGTGDNQPQHF. The CDR3 nucleotides are TGTGCCAGCTCACCAACTATCGGGACAGGGGACAATCAGCCCCAGCATTTT.

The genes are TRBV4-3 and TRBJ1-2; TRBD1 agrees at 7 bases. The CDR3 covers 16 residues. Germline CDR1 LGHNA, CDR2 YSLEER. V lost 0 bases to trimming and J lost 4 bases; unmatched junction nucleotides: 8. DNA of the CDR3: TGCGCCAGCAGCCAAGATTCGACCCAGGGGGGCTATGGCTACACCTTC. Translating it yields CASSQDSTQGGYGYTF.

The chain is built from TRBV9 and TRBJ1-2, with D possibly being TRBD1 (5 bases). Germline V CDR1 and CDR2: SGDLS, YYNGEE. Trimming pared 3 bases from V and 5 bases from J, leaving 20 bases between. The CDR3 is 16 residues long. The CDR3 DNA reads as TGTGCCAGCAGCGAGCCGACAGTCCCCACCCGTTATGGCTACACCTTC. It codes for CASSEPTVPTRYGYTF.

The chain is built from TRBV6-5 and TRBJ2-2; D remains ambiguous. The CDR3 spans 11 residues. Germline V gene lookup returns CDR1 MNHEY and CDR2 SVGAGI. The V gene lost 5 bases and the J gene lost 2 bases, with 0 bases spanning the gap. CDR3 nucleotides: TGTGCCAGCAGTAACACCGGGGAGCTGTTTTTT. Translation: CASSNTGELFF.

V gene TRBV5-4 combines with J gene TRBJ2-6; D gene uncertain. The V end lost 5 bases, the J end lost 4 bases, and 10 bases lay between the germline ends. The CDR3 spans 14 residues. Germline V gene lookup returns CDR1 SGHNT and CDR2 YYREEE (reference sequence). The CDR3 bases are TGTGCCAGCAGTTTAGCCGAGGGGGCCAACGTCCTGACTTTC. Protein product: CASSLAEGANVLTF.

This chain joins TRBV27 and TRBJ2-5; TRBD2 aligns across 9 bases. From germline, CDR1 is MNHEY and CDR2 SMNVEV (reference sequence). Unmatched junction bases numbered 11, after V lost 4 bases and J lost 5 bases. This CDR3 spans 16 amino acids. CDR3 loop: CASSYLPAGGSETQYF. DNA for the CDR3: TGTGCCAGCAGTTATCTACCAGCGGGAGGAAGTGAGACCCAGTACTTC.

The genes are TRBV5-8 and TRBJ2-5; 10 nucleotides agree with TRBD1. The CDR3 loop spans 15 amino acids. J lost 5 bases, V lost 3 bases, and 7 bases had no gene match. The V gene's germline CDR1 is SGHTS and CDR2 YDEGEE. This CDR3 reads CASSYRDRGRETQYF. In DNA form, the CDR3 reads TGTGCCAGCAGCTACCGGGACAGGGGTCGGGAGACCCAGTACTTC.

The chain carries TRBV6-4 and TRBJ2-1; the D gene is possibly TRBD2 (7 bases). Germline V gene sequence: CDR1 MRHNA, CDR2 SNTAGT. V shed 2 bases and J shed 2 bases, with 13 bases lying between them. The CDR3 covers 16 residues. The CDR3 here is CASSDRGGAPYNEQFF. DNA for the CDR3: TGTGCCAGCAGTGACCGTGGGGGGGCCCCCTACAATGAGCAGTTCTTC.

This rearrangement joins TRBV3-1 (or the pseudogene TRBV3-2) to TRBJ1-2, with 8 bases aligning to TRBD1. This CDR3 is 17 amino acids long. V shed 1 base, J shed 5 bases, and the junction held 12 bases outside the gene matches. Germline V lookup: CDR1 LGHDT, CDR2 YNNKEL (reference sequence). For the CDR3, the DNA is TGTGCCAGCAGCCAAGCCCGCCAGGGGGCCGGCCCTTATGGCTACACCTTC. Translation gives CASSQARQGAGPYGYTF.

The chain links TRBV2 to TRBJ1-5; TRBD1 is a possible D gene (5 bases). Per germline, CDR1 SNHLY and CDR2 FYNNEI. Trimming cost V 6 bases and J 6 bases, with 12 bases left between them. This CDR3 is 13 amino acids long. The CDR3 here is CASRRGPGQPQHF. As DNA, the CDR3 is TGTGCCAGCAGGAGGGGACCAGGTCAGCCCCAGCATTTT.

V usage is TRBV5-5 and J usage is TRBJ2-7; D remains unclear. The CDR3 length is 14 residues. Germline V CDR1 and CDR2: SGHKS, YYEKEE (reference sequence). Trimming removed 2 bases at V and 5 bases at J, with 14 bases between. The CDR3 DNA reads TGTGCCAGCAGCTTTTCGGAGCTTGGTAACGAGCAGTACGTC. Translating gives CASSFSELGNEQYV.

The chain couples TRBV6-5 to TRBJ2-7; the D gene is possibly TRBD2 (6 bases). The germline V and J ends were trimmed by 6 bases and 0 bases, with 15 bases remaining between them. From germline, CDR1 is MNHEY and CDR2 SVGAGI. CDR3 length equals 15 residues. The CDR3 protein is CASRPGGIGSYEQYV. The CDR3 DNA reads TGTGCCAGCAGACCCGGAGGGATAGGCTCCTACGAGCAGTACGTC.

The rearrangement joins TRBV5-4 to TRBJ2-5; D gene unclear. CDR1 and CDR2 (germline): SGHNT, YYREEE (reference sequence). CDR3 size: 13 residues. V lost 0 bases and J 5 bases, leaving 8 bases between the germline ends. The CDR3 loop reads CASSLVSRETQYF. DNA of the CDR3: TGTGCCAGCAGCTTGGTCTCTCGGGAGACCCAGTACTTC.

This sequence joins TRBV3-1 (or the pseudogene TRBV3-2) and TRBJ1-1; D is unclear. Germline V gives CDR1 LGHDT, CDR2 YNNKEL (reference sequence). V was pared by 1 base and J by 6 bases, with 12 bases between. This CDR3 is built from 14 residues. The CDR3 coding sequence is TGTGCCAGCAGCCAAGCCTGGGCGGGTTCTGAAGCTTTCTTT. The encoded protein is CASSQAWAGSEAFF.